This TCR beta chain was documented in a study of shared clonotypes between healthy human individuals. At the level of the study: The study drew on a couple of women and a few men aged 18 to 49 as donors. For every donor, three CD4 naive, three CD4 memory, two CD8 naive and one CD8 memory plates were used. Whole-study findings and limits: A limitation of the genetic and exposure-history diversity represented arose from few donors.

Remarks on this clone: Its antigen is still unknown.

Profiling relied on immunoSEQ multiplex PCR, and the TCRdb table lists in-frame clones only, not all of them. The sample lists about 2.3 million clones, around 90% seen once, with approximately 0.4% in the top ten. The V end lost 3 bases, the J end lost 9 bases, and 19 bases lay between the germline ends. CDR3 length equals 15 residues. Germline V gene lookup returns CDR1 SGDLS and CDR2 YYNGEE. Sequenced: naive CD4+ T cells from PBMCs. Described subset: CD45RA+ positively selected. The receptor was isolated from a man younger than 30 in good health. Some clones in this sample may be carry-over from other donors' samples. The chain couples TRBV9 to TRBJ2-4, with D possibly matching TRBD2 (6 bases). This CDR3 is CASSAPGLSTGIQYF. CDR3 coding DNA: TGTGCCAGCAGCGCGCCGGGACTCTCAACAGGCATTCAGTACTTC.